Each of the 23 T cell receptor beta chains below was sequenced from the same sample in a study of CD8+CD57+ T cells in acquired aplastic anemia. It was genomic DNA that served as the template for profiling TCR beta VDJ and CDR3. One entry per CDR3 protein, called by TCRdb with MiXCR from the reads. Of some 180,000 distinct CDR3 sequences listed, less than 55% are singletons. The material sequenced was sorted CD4+, CD8+, or CD8+CD57+ T cells (not recorded which) from PBMCs. The source of these receptors is a human donor in good health.

CDR3 sequence reads: CASSLVLPDNEQFF. The CDR3 DNA follows: TGTGCCAGCAGCTTAGTTTTACCCGACAATGAGCAGTTCTTC. The rearrangement joins TRBV11-1 to TRBJ2-1; D call uncertain. Germline V gene data show CDR1 as SGHAT and CDR2 as FQDESV (reference sequence). This CDR3 has 14 residues. Trimming cost V 1 base and J 5 bases, with 9 bases left between them.

There are many counts of this clonotype. The V and J genes are TRBV5-1 and TRBJ2-1; the D gene is possibly TRBD2 (6 bases). The germline V and J ends were trimmed by 3 bases and 5 bases, with 15 bases remaining between them. This CDR3 is built from 15 residues. CDR1 and CDR2 from the germline V gene are SGHRS and YFSETQ. The DNA for the CDR3 is TGCGCCAGCAGCTACGGGAGTTCAATGAACAATGAGCAGTTCTTC. Protein sequence: CASSYGSSMNNEQFF.

The gene calls are TRBV10-3 and TRBJ2-3; D is ambiguous. The CDR3 extends over 18 amino acids. V was clipped by 0 bases and J by 0 bases, with 16 bases between them. The V gene's germline CDR1 is ENHRY and CDR2 SYGVKD. CDR3: CAISESAILTPSTDTQYF. In nucleotides, the CDR3 is TGTGCCATCAGTGAGTCGGCAATTTTGACCCCTAGCACAGATACGCAGTATTTT.

This clonotype was detected ten times or more. The gene calls are TRBV7-6 and TRBJ1-1; D is possibly TRBD1 (5 bases). V was cut by 1 base and J by 5 bases, with 20 bases left in between. Germline V gene sequence: CDR1 SGHVS, CDR2 FNYEAQ. This CDR3 has 17 amino acids. In nucleotides, the CDR3 is TGTGCCAGCAGCTTAGGCTTATCTTCCAGGGCCACAACTGAAGCTTTCTTT. Translation: CASSLGLSSRATTEAFF.

The J gene is TRBJ2-6, the V gene TRBV2; D is uncertain. The germline CDR1 and CDR2 sequences are SNHLY and FYNNEI. This CDR3 contains 15 residues. V gave up 5 bases and J gave up 2 bases, with 10 bases separating them. The CDR3 bases are TGTGCCAGCAGTTACGGCAGTCCTGGGGCCAACGTCCTGACTTTC. Translated: CASSYGSPGANVLTF.

The V and J genes are TRBV20-1 and TRBJ2-4; TRBD1 might be the D (6 bases). The J call may be faulty, since TRBJ2-7 better matches the DNA end. The germline gives CDR1 DFQATT, CDR2 SNEGSKA (reference sequence). The CDR3 covers 15 residues. CDR3 protein: CSAETGTWGSYEQYF. CDR3 sequence (DNA): TGCAGTGCTGAGACGGGGACATGGGGGTCCTACGAGCAGTACTTC.

The chain joins TRBV7-6 to TRBJ2-6; D tentatively fits TRBD1 or TRBD2 (6 bases each). The ends were cut back, 1 base at V and 8 bases at J, with 12 bases in the middle. Germline CDR1 SGHVS, CDR2 FNYEAQ. The CDR3 contains 15 residues. The CDR3 bases are TGTGCCAGCAGCTTAGGCATGGGGGGCCCCAACGTCCTGACTTTC. It specifies CASSLGMGGPNVLTF.

Notes on this clonotype: Compared with germline, one end of the junction differs, possibly owing to a read error. The chain couples TRBV20-1 to TRBJ2-3; 8 bases are a match to TRBD2. Germline V lookup: CDR1 DFQATT, CDR2 SNEGSKA (reference sequence). CDR3 length equals 19 residues. CDR3 in amino acids: CSALGLFWSGSPYTDAQYF. CDR3 bases: TGCAGTGCTTTGGGACTATTTTGGAGCGGGAGCCCGTACACAGATGCGCAGTATTTT.

This clonotype was recorded many times. The gene calls are TRBV5-1 and TRBJ2-2; the D gene is possibly TRBD2 (5 bases). The V end was cut by 1 base, the J end by 2 bases, with 12 bases between. The CDR3 sequence is 16 residues long. CDR1 is SGHRS, CDR2 YFSETQ, per germline. CDR3 protein: CASSLRTPRNTGELFF. The CDR3 region has the DNA TGCGCCAGCAGCTTGAGGACTCCACGTAACACCGGGGAGCTGTTTTTT.

In this sample, this clonotype turned up many times. The J gene is TRBJ2-3, the V gene TRBV7-2, with D maybe TRBD2 (6 bases). This CDR3 has 16 residues. Germline V gene sequence: CDR1 SGHTA, CDR2 FQGNSA. Deletions cut 0 bases from V and 3 bases from J, with 13 bases between. This chain's CDR3 is CASSLAGLALTDTQYF. DNA of the CDR3: TGTGCCAGCAGCTTAGCGGGCCTAGCGTTAACAGATACGCAGTATTTT.

The chain couples TRBV11-2 to TRBJ1-5; TRBD1 aligns across 9 bases. Trimming at V came to 3 bases and at J to 3 bases, leaving 6 bases not matched to a gene. CDR3 length: 16 amino acids. CDR1 is SGHAT, CDR2 FQNNGV, per germline. The CDR3 here is CASSFQGTGINQPQHF. Here the CDR3 DNA reads TGTGCCAGCAGCTTTCAGGGGACAGGGATCAATCAGCCCCAGCATTTT.

In its sample, this clonotype was seen many times. This rearrangement joins TRBV5-1 to TRBJ2-7; 9 nucleotides line up with TRBD1. The CDR3 totals 14 residues. Germline lookup yields CDR1 SGHRS and CDR2 YFSETQ. The V and J ends lost 5 bases and 7 bases, in that order; junction bases with no gene match: 10. This CDR3 is CASRATGGTGEQYF. The DNA of the CDR3 is TGCGCCAGCAGAGCGACAGGGGGAACGGGTGAGCAGTACTTC.

Of note for this clonotype: At one end, the junction sequence differs from germline, possibly due to a read error. The V call is TRBV20-1, the J call TRBJ2-1, with 8 bases fitting TRBD2. Germline lookup yields CDR1 DFQATT and CDR2 SNEGSKA (reference sequence). The CDR3 runs to 16 residues. CDR3 bases: TGCAGTGCTAGATCTTTCAGTAGCGGGGCCTACAATGAGCAGCTCTTC. Translation gives CSARSFSSGAYNEQLF.

As to this clonotype: This may be a read error: a much more frequent sequence differs by one nucleotide. The CDR3: CATNEARGSYSYDQYF. The CDR3 coding sequence is TGTGCCACAAACGAGGCGCGGGGGTCGTACTCCTACGATCAGTACTTC. This rearrangement joins TRBV10-3 to TRBJ2-7, with TRBD2 matching over 7 bases. The CDR3 has 16 amino acids. Germline values: CDR1 ENHRY, CDR2 SYGVKD.

There are many counts of this clonotype. The V and J genes are TRBV7-2 and TRBJ2-7, with no clear D. The V gene lost 2 bases and the J gene lost 4 bases, with 12 bases spanning the gap. Germline CDR1 reads SGHTA; CDR2 reads FQGNSA. This CDR3 has 14 amino acids. The CDR3 nucleotides read TGTGCCAGCAGCTTACTTCAGGAGATGTACGAGCAGTACTTC. Amino acids: CASSLLQEMYEQYF.

This clonotype came up a few times. This chain connects TRBV24-1 to TRBJ2-1, with TRBD2 as a possible D gene (6 bases). Trimming left V 4 bases short and J 7 bases short, with 10 bases between. The CDR3 consists of 13 residues. In germline, CDR1 is KGHDR, CDR2 SFDVKD. The CDR3 protein is CATSDTSRNEQFF. In DNA, the CDR3 is TGTGCCACCAGTGACACTAGCCGGAATGAGCAGTTCTTC.

On this clonotype itself: A much larger clone sits a single nucleotide away, making a read error possible. The CDR3 DNA is TGCGGTGCTAGAGATGTTGGCAGGAGGGGTGAAAAACTGTTTTTT. Protein sequence: CGARDVGRRGEKLFF. The chain couples TRBV20-1 to TRBJ1-4; the D gene is possibly TRBD1 (5 bases). CDR1 DFQATT and CDR2 SNEGSKA come from the germline V gene (reference sequence). The CDR3 covers 15 residues.

V gene TRBV7-9 combines with J gene TRBJ1-3; D might be TRBD1 (6 bases). Germline V gene sequence: CDR1 SEHNR, CDR2 FQNEAQ (reference sequence). The CDR3 loop spans 15 amino acids. The ends were cut back, 4 bases at V and 0 bases at J, with 10 bases in the middle. DNA of the CDR3: TGTGCCAGCAGCTCAGACAGGAACTCTGGAAACACCATATATTTT. This encodes CASSSDRNSGNTIYF.

The rearrangement uses TRBV15 and TRBJ1-1; the D is unclear. The germline gives CDR1 LNHNV, CDR2 YYDKDF (reference sequence). Trimming pared 1 base from V and 1 base from J, leaving 7 bases between. There are 14 residues in the CDR3. The CDR3 is CATSRGGENTEAFF. The CDR3 DNA sequence: TGTGCCACCAGCAGAGGCGGGGAGAACACTGAAGCTTTCTTT.

J is TRBJ2-7 and V is TRBV4-2; 9 bases align to TRBD2. The CDR3 totals 13 residues. The V and J ends lost 3 bases and 12 bases, in that order; junction bases with no gene match: 9. CDR1 and CDR2 (germline): LGHNA, YNFKEQ. For the CDR3, the DNA is TGTGCCAGCAGCCAGAGTAGCGGGAGAGGGGCGTACTTC. This encodes CASSQSSGRGAYF.

For this clonotype: A read error is possible here, since a much larger clone lies one base away. J is TRBJ2-2 and V is TRBV5-1; 8 nucleotides line up with TRBD1. V lost 3 bases, J lost 1 base, and 5 bases stayed unmatched. This CDR3 spans 16 amino acids. In germline, CDR1 is SGHRS, CDR2 YFSETQ. The CDR3 loop reads CASSWTGTGNTGELFF. The CDR3 DNA reads TGCGCCAGCAGCTGGACCGGGACAGGGAACACCGGGGAGCTGTTTTTT.

This clonotype has at least ten counts. DNA of the CDR3: TGTGCCAGCAGCGCCGCCGCTAGCGGGAGTCACAATGAGCAGTTCTTC. Translating it yields CASSAAASGSHNEQFF. V usage is TRBV7-3 and J usage is TRBJ2-1, with 10 positions matching TRBD2. Per the germline V gene, CDR1 is SGHTA and CDR2 is FQGTGA. This CDR3 spans 16 amino acids. The J segment lost 5 bases and the V segment lost 5 bases, leaving 9 bases of the junction unmatched. Together with reference TRBV7-3 and TRBJ2-1, the CDR3 gives the full variable domain: GAGVSQTPSNKVTEKGKYVELRCDPISGHTALYWYRQSLGQGPEFLIYFQGTGAADDSGLPNDRFFAVRPEGSVSTLKIQRTERGDSAVYLCASSAAASGSHNEQFFGPGTRLTVL.

Ten or more counts support this clonotype. The chain couples TRBV4-2 to TRBJ2-1; 9 positions match TRBD2. V was clipped by 0 bases and J by 10 bases; unmatched bases: 13. The CDR3 has 17 amino acids. Germline assignment: CDR1 LGHNA and CDR2 YNFKEQ. CDR3 nucleotides: TGTGCCAGCAGCCAAGATGGTAGTAGCGGGAGAGGGTGGGAGCAGTTCTTC. Translated, it gives CASSQDGSSGRGWEQFF.